Sequencing of this T cell receptor beta chain was carried out in a study of control samples from healthy donors and cancer patients. V was cut by 5 bases and J by 7 bases, with 11 bases left in between. Per the germline V gene, CDR1 is MNHEY and CDR2 is SVGEGT. The CDR3 sequence is 13 residues long. Measured with immunoSEQ multiplex PCR; TCRdb has only the in-frame clones, and not every one. The sample holds some 150,000 clones, roughly 94% seen once. The chain recombines TRBV6-2 or TRBV6-3 with TRBJ2-2, with a tentative D call TRBD1 (6 bases). The clonotype comes from a man between 60 and 75 years old with colorectal cancer. The sample comprised PBMCs. CDR3 nucleotides: TGTGCCAGCAGTGACTGGACAGACGGGGAGCTGTTTTTT. Translation gives CASSDWTDGELFF.